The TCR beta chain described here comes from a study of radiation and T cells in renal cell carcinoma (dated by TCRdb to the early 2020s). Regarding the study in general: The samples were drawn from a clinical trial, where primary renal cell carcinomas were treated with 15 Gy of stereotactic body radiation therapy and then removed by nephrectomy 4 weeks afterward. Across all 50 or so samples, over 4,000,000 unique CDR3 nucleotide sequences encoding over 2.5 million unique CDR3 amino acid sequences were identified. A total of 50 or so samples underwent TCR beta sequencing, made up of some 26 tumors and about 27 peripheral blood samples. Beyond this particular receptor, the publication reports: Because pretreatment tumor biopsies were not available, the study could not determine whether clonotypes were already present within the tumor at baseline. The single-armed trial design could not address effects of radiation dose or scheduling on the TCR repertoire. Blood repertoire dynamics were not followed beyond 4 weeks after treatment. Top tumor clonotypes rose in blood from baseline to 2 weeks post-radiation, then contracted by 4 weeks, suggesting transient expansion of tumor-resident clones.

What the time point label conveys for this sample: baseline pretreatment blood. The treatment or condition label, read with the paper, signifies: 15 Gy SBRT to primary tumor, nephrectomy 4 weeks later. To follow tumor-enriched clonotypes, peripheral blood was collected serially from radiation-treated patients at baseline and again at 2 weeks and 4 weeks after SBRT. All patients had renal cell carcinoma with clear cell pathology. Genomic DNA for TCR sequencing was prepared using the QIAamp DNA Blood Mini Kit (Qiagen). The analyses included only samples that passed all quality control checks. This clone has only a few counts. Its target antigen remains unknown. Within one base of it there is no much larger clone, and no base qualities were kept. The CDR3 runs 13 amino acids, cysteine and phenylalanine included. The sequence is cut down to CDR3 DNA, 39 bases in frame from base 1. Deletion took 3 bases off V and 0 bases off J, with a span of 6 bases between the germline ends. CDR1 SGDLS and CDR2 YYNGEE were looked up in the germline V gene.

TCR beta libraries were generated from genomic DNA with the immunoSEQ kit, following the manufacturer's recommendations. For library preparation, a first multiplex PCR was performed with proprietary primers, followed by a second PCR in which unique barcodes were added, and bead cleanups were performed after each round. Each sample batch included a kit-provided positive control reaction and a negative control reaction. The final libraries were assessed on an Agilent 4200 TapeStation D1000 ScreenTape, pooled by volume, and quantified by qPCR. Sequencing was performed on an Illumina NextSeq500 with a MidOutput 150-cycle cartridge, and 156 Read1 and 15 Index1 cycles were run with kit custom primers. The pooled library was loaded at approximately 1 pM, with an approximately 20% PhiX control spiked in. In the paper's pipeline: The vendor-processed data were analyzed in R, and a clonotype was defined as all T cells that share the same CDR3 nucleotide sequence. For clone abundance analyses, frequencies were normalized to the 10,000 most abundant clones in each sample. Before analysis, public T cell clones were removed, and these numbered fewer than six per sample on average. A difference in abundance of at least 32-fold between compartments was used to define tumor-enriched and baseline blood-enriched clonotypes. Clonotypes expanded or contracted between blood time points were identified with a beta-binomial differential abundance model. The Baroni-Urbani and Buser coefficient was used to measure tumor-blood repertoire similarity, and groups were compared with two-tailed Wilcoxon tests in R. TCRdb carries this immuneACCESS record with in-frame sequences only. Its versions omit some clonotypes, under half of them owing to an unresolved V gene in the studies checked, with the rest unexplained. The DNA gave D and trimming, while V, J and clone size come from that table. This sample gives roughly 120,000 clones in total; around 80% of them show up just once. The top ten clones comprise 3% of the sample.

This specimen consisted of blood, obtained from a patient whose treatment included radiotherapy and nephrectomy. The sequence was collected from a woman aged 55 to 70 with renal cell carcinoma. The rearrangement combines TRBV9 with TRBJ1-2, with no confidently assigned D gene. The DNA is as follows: TGTGCCAGCAGCGGTACTCCTAACTATGGCTACACCTTC. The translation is CASSGTPNYGYTF.